This TCR beta chain originates from a study of blood T cell repertoires in COVID-19. Sequencing used immunoSEQ multiplex PCR; TCRdb keeps in-frame clones, though not all of them. The repertoire holds roughly 40,000 clones, with roughly 81% as singletons. Trimming removed 6 bases from V and 8 bases from J; junction bases left unmatched: 7. The CDR3 is 13 residues long. Germline lookup yields CDR1 SQVTM and CDR2 ANQGSEA. The sample consisted of peripheral blood. The chain has TRBV29-1 and TRBJ1-6, with 7 bases fitting TRBD1. The source of this sequence is a woman in her seventies in a cohort sampled during active COVID-19. The CDR3 DNA is TGCAGCGTCCGGGACAGATTAGATTCACCCCTCCACTTT. Translation gives CSVRDRLDSPLHF.